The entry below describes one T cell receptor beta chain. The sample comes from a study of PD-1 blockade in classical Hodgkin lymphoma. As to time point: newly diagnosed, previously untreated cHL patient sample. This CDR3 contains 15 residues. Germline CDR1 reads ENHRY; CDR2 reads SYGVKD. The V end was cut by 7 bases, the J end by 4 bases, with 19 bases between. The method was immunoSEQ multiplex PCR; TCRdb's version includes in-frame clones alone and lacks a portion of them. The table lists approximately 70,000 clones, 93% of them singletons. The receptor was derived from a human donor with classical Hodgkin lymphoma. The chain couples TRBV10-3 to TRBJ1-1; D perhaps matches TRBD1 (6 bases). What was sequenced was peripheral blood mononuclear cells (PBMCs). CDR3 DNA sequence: TGTGCCATCAAGTCGGGGGGCTCTGGGTTCACTGAAGCTTTCTTT. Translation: CAIKSGGSGFTEAFF.